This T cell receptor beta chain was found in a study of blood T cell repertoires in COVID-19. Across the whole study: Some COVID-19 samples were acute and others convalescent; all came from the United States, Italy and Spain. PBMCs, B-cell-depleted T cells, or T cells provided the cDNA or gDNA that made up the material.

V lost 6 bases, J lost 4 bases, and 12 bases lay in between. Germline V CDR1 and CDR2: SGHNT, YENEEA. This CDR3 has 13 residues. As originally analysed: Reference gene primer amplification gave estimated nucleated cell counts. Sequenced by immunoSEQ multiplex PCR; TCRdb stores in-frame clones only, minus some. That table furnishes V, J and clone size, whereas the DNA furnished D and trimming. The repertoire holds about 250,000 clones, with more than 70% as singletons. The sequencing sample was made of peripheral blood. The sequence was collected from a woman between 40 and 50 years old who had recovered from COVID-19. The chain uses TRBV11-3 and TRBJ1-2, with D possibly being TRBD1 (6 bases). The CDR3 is CASSVQGSYGYTF. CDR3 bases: TGTGCCAGCAGTGTACAGGGTAGCTATGGCTACACCTTC.